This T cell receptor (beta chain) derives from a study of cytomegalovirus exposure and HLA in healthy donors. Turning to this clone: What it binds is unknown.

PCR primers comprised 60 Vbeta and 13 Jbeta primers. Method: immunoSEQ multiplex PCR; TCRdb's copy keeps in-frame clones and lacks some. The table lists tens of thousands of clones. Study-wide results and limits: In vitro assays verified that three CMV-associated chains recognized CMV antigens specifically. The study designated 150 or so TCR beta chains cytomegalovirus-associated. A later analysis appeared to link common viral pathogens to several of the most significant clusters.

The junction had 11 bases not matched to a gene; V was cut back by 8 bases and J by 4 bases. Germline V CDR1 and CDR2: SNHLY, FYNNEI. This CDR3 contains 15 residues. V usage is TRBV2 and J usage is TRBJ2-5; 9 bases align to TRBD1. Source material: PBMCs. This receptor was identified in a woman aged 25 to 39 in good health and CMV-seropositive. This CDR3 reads CASLKDRGYTETQYF. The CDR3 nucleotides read TGTGCCAGCCTAAAGGACAGGGGTTACACAGAGACCCAGTACTTC.